A selection of T cell receptor beta chains follows, all from one sample in a study of spatial heterogeneity in lung cancer. TCRdb re-derived calls from the 5' RACE reads in MiXCR, one entry per CDR3 protein. The sample lists roughly 48,000 distinct CDR3 sequences, less than 5.5% occurring once. The input for sequencing was PBMCs, taken at surgery. Every receptor here comes from a male donor with early-stage non-small cell lung cancer. The CDR3 runs from the conserved cysteine through the conserved F or W. D genes are given only for firm matches. Only some rows state a clone size, as once, few, many or a class for expanded clones.

J gene | clone size | CDR3 length | V gene | D gene | CDR3 protein | CDR3 DNA
TRBJ2-3 | many | 14 | TRBV9 | . | CASSVEGNSDTQYF | TGTGCCAGCAGCGTAGAGGGGAATTCAGATACGCAGTATTTT
TRBJ2-2 | many | 17 | TRBV20-1 | TRBD2 | CSARGILAGALAGELFF | TGCAGTGCTAGAGGAATCCTAGCGGGAGCCCTCGCCGGGGAGCTGTTTTTT
TRBJ2-2 | many | 15 | TRBV5-1 | . | CASSLSGRNTGELFF | TGCGCCAGCAGCTTGTCGGGCAGAAACACCGGGGAGCTGTTTTTT
TRBJ2-2 | many | 15 | TRBV10-3 | TRBD2 | CAISGLAGDTGELFF | TGTGCCATCAGTGGACTAGCGGGAGACACCGGGGAGCTGTTTTTT
TRBJ2-3 | many | 12 | TRBV20-1 | . | CSAREVTDTQYF | TGCAGTGCTAGAGAGGTCACAGATACGCAGTATTTT
TRBJ2-3 | many | 9 | TRBV27 | . | CASGSTQYF | TGTGCCAGCGGAAGTACGCAGTATTTT
TRBJ1-1 | . | 17 | TRBV6-2/TRBV6-3 | . | CASSPSYSGDGVQEAFF | TGTGCCAGCAGTCCCTCATATTCGGGGGACGGTGTACAAGAAGCTTTCTTT
TRBJ2-1 | many | 15 | TRBV5-1 | TRBD2 | CASSLELAGVHEQFF | TGCGCCAGCAGCTTGGAACTAGCGGGAGTACATGAGCAGTTCTTC
TRBJ2-7 | many | 15 | TRBV5-1 | TRBD1 | CASSWTGTGVYEQYF | TGCGCCAGCAGCTGGACCGGGACAGGGGTTTACGAGCAGTACTTC
TRBJ2-1 | many | 15 | TRBV11-2 | TRBD2 | CASTLSGLPHNEQFF | TGTGCCAGCACCCTTTCGGGACTACCTCACAATGAGCAGTTCTTC
TRBJ2-5 | many | 13 | TRBV29-1 | . | CSVETSDGSGQYF | TGCAGCGTTGAAACCTCCGACGGGAGCGGCCAGTACTTC
TRBJ1-1 | many | 15 | TRBV12-3/TRBV12-4 | TRBD1 | CASSLGGTGLTEAFF | TGTGCCAGCAGTTTAGGTGGGACAGGGCTCACTGAAGCTTTCTTT
TRBJ2-1 | . | 14 | TRBV4-1 | TRBD1 | CASSQGGTDNEQFF | TGCGCCAGCAGCCAAGGGGGGACAGACAATGAGCAGTTCTTC
TRBJ2-1 | few | 14 | TRBV6-2/TRBV6-3 | . | CASSYRVSYNEQFF | TGTGCCAGCAGTTATAGGGTTTCCTACAATGAGCAGTTCTTC
TRBJ2-4 | many | 15 | TRBV11-2 | TRBD1 | CASSLWDRVEDIQYF | TGTGCCAGCAGCTTGTGGGACAGGGTGGAGGACATTCAGTACTTC
TRBJ1-2 | many | 15 | TRBV7-9 | TRBD1 | CASSTTGGTLYGYTF | TGTGCCAGCAGCACAACAGGGGGTACACTTTATGGCTACACCTTC
TRBJ2-6 | many | 16 | TRBV6-2/TRBV6-3 | . | CASSRDTASGANVLTF | TGTGCCAGCAGCAGGGACACCGCCTCTGGGGCCAACGTCCTGACTTTC
TRBJ1-2 | many | 14 | TRBV10-3 | TRBD1 | CAISTNRDSYGYTF | TGTGCCATCAGTACAAACCGGGACAGCTATGGCTACACCTTC
TRBJ2-7 | many | 15 | TRBV25-1 | TRBD1 | CASSEVGDRGYEQYF | TGTGCCAGCAGTGAAGTAGGGGACAGGGGTTACGAGCAGTACTTC
TRBJ2-5 | many | 14 | TRBV18 | TRBD1 | CASSHPGQGETQYF | TGTGCCAGCTCACACCCGGGACAGGGAGAGACCCAGTACTTC
TRBJ1-5 | few | 13 | TRBV5-1 | . | CASSLNGEQPQHF | TGCGCCAGCAGCTTGAACGGGGAACAGCCCCAGCATTTT
TRBJ2-5 | many | 14 | TRBV5-4 | . | CASSIRDTQETQYF | TGTGCCAGCAGCATCCGGGACACCCAAGAGACCCAGTACTTC
TRBJ2-2 | many | 15 | TRBV6-6 | TRBD2 | CASLPGGGQIGELFF | TGTGCCAGTCTTCCCGGGGGGGGGCAGATCGGGGAGCTGTTTTTT
TRBJ2-7 | . | 15 | TRBV7-2 | . | CASSPSGHTDYEQYF | TGTGCCAGCAGTCCCTCGGGACACACTGACTACGAGCAGTACTTC
TRBJ1-1 | many | 17 | TRBV5-6 | TRBD1 | CASSPRRAGQGDTEAFF | TGTGCCAGCAGCCCCCGTCGGGCGGGACAGGGTGACACTGAAGCTTTCTTT
TRBJ2-3 | many | 16 | TRBV7-9 | TRBD2 | CASSWQAGGVSDTQYF | TGTGCCAGCAGCTGGCAAGCGGGAGGTGTCTCAGATACGCAGTATTTT
TRBJ1-6 | many | 15 | TRBV7-2 | . | CASSLQGGVASPLHF | TGTGCCAGCAGCCTCCAGGGAGGAGTCGCTTCACCCCTCCACTTT
TRBJ2-1 | . | 16 | TRBV23-1 | . | CAGSQLSGDSYNEQFF | TGCGCCGGCAGTCAACTTTCGGGAGATTCCTACAATGAGCAGTTCTTC
TRBJ2-7 | many | 14 | TRBV29-1 | . | CSVEEGAASYEQYF | TGCAGCGTTGAAGAAGGGGCAGCTTCCTACGAGCAGTACTTC
TRBJ2-5 | . | 15 | TRBV12-3/TRBV12-4 | . | CASSAWTETRETQYF | TGTGCCAGCAGTGCCTGGACGGAAACGAGGGAGACCCAGTACTTC
TRBJ2-3 | many | 14 | TRBV10-3 | . | CAISQRTNTDTQYF | TGTGCCATCAGTCAGAGGACCAACACAGATACGCAGTATTTT
TRBJ1-5 | . | 14 | TRBV30 | . | CAFSTGGINQPQHF | TGTGCCTTCTCGACTGGGGGGATCAATCAGCCCCAGCATTTT
TRBJ2-1 | few | 15 | TRBV7-9 | . | CASSLDDVHLAERFF | TGTGCCAGCAGCTTAGACGACGTTCATCTAGCTGAGCGGTTCTTC
TRBJ1-5 | many | 13 | TRBV10-3 | . | CAISDSVHQPQHF | TGTGCCATCAGTGATTCCGTTCATCAGCCCCAGCATTTT
TRBJ1-2 | many | 16 | TRBV3-1 | . | CASSQDPQGVRNGYTF | TGTGCCAGCAGCCAGGACCCGCAGGGAGTCCGGAATGGCTACACCTTC
TRBJ2-7 | . | 14 | TRBV20-1 | TRBD2 | CSARAGGRSHEQYF | TGCAGTGCTAGAGCGGGGGGTAGGTCCCACGAGCAGTACTTC
TRBJ2-5 | many | 13 | TRBV7-9 | . | CARSTGRGETQYF | TGTGCCAGATCAACGGGAAGGGGAGAGACCCAGTACTTC
TRBJ1-2 | many | 13 | TRBV20-1 | . | CSARDVRGAGYTF | TGCAGTGCTAGAGATGTTCGGGGAGCCGGCTACACCTTC
TRBJ1-2 | many | 14 | TRBV12-3/TRBV12-4 | TRBD1 | CASSPGQGSYGYTF | TGTGCCAGCAGTCCGGGACAGGGGAGCTATGGCTACACCTTC
TRBJ2-1 | many | 17 | TRBV19 | . | CASRNPFTGGDYNEQFF | TGTGCCAGTAGGAACCCATTTACAGGGGGGGATTACAATGAGCAGTTCTTC
TRBJ1-1 | many | 13 | TRBV20-1 | . | CSASRTFNTEAFF | TGCAGTGCTAGCCGGACCTTTAACACTGAAGCTTTCTTT
TRBJ2-1 | many | 15 | TRBV2 | TRBD2 | CASSPLGEGHNEQFF | TGTGCCAGCAGTCCTTTGGGGGAGGGACACAATGAGCAGTTCTTC
TRBJ2-5 | . | 13 | TRBV28 | . | CASRDTPQETQYF | TGTGCCAGCAGAGACACTCCGCAAGAGACCCAGTACTTC
TRBJ2-1 | many | 17 | TRBV11-2 | . | CASSFRGRRDPGNEQFF | TGTGCCAGCAGCTTTCGGGGTCGGCGGGACCCAGGGAATGAGCAGTTCTTC
TRBJ2-1 | many | 15 | TRBV7-8 | TRBD2 | CASSQTSGDYNEQFF | TGTGCCAGCAGCCAGACTAGCGGGGACTACAATGAGCAGTTCTTC
TRBJ1-1 | many | 13 | TRBV5-1 | TRBD1 | CASSLARDSEAFF | TGCGCCAGCAGTCTTGCCCGGGACAGTGAAGCTTTCTTT
TRBJ1-1 | many | 13 | TRBV29-1 | . | CSVGDKANTEAFF | TGCAGCGTTGGGGACAAAGCGAACACTGAAGCTTTCTTT
TRBJ2-5 | many | 14 | TRBV5-1 | TRBD1 | CASSSITGVETQYF | TGCGCCAGCAGCTCCATCACAGGGGTGGAGACCCAGTACTTC
TRBJ2-5 | many | 13 | TRBV7-9 | . | CASSSRGPETQYF | TGTGCCAGCAGCTCCAGGGGCCCGGAGACCCAGTACTTC
TRBJ2-1 | many | 20 | TRBV7-2 | TRBD2 | CASSPQPVGEGRSFLDEQFF | TGTGCCAGCAGCCCTCAGCCGGTTGGGGAGGGCCGGTCGTTTCTGGATGAGCAGTTCTTC
TRBJ2-7 | many | 15 | TRBV4-1 | . | CASSQEPSDAYEQYF | TGCGCCAGCAGCCAAGAACCTAGCGACGCCTACGAGCAGTACTTC